These 10 T cell receptor beta chains were sequenced from one sample in a study of cytomegalovirus exposure and HLA in healthy donors. PCR involved 60 Vbeta and 13 Jbeta primers. The protocol was immunoSEQ multiplex PCR, while the TCRdb copy is restricted to in-frame clones and leaves out a portion. This sample carries around 220,000 clones, under 80% of them seen once, and the ten largest clones take 0.22%. The sample taken for sequencing was PBMCs. Source of these receptors: a girl aged 2 to 9 in good health and CMV-seronegative.

The V gene is TRBV6-1, the J gene TRBJ2-7, with D possibly TRBD1 on 6 matching bases. The CDR3 extends over 15 amino acids. Germline V gene sequence: CDR1 MNHNS, CDR2 SASEGT. V lost 1 base to trimming and J lost 4 bases, with 14 bases between them. The CDR3 DNA reads as TGTGCCAGCAGTGAAGTCCGGACAGTTTTTTACGAGCAGTACTTC. This codes for CASSEVRTVFYEQYF.

The rearrangement uses TRBV6-1 and TRBJ1-1, with 12 positions matching TRBD1. Losses at the gene ends were 0 bases for V and 12 bases for J; bases not matched to a gene: 26. The CDR3 loop spans 21 amino acids. CDR1 is MNHNS, CDR2 SASEGT, per germline. CDR3 loop: CASSEAVLSRVQSRDRGRTFF. Written as DNA, the CDR3 is TGTGCCAGCAGTGAAGCGGTTTTGTCCCGAGTCCAGTCCCGGGACAGGGGGCGGACTTTCTTT.

The gene calls are TRBV5-5 and TRBJ2-5; the match to TRBD2 covers 9 bases. Germline-derived CDR1 and CDR2 are SGHKS and YYEKEE (reference sequence). The J segment lost 4 bases and the V segment lost 4 bases, leaving 8 bases of the junction unmatched. This CDR3 has 15 residues. Here the CDR3 DNA reads TGTGCCAGCAGCGGATTAGCGGGGGCGGGAGAGACCCAGTACTTC. It specifies CASSGLAGAGETQYF.

J is TRBJ1-1 and V is TRBV6-5, with D unresolved. The CDR3 loop spans 13 amino acids. The V and J ends lost 5 bases and 11 bases respectively, with 18 bases between them. The germline V gene has CDR1 MNHEY and CDR2 SVGAGI. The CDR3 sequence is CASSEDTHRGAFF. The CDR3 nucleotides are TGTGCCAGCAGTGAAGACACTCACCGTGGCGCTTTCTTT.

This clone appeared once. The chain links TRBV5-1 to TRBJ2-5; a possible D gene is TRBD1 (6 bases). This CDR3 region has 12 residues. V was cut by 4 bases and J by 5 bases, with 9 bases left in between. CDR1 is SGHRS, CDR2 YFSETQ, per germline. The CDR3 coding sequence is TGCGCCAGCAGCCCAGGGGAGGAGACCCAGTACTTC. It specifies CASSPGEETQYF.

J is TRBJ1-1 and V is TRBV19, with 9 bases that match TRBD1. Germline assignment: CDR1 LNHDA and CDR2 SQIVND (reference sequence). Losses at the gene ends were 7 bases for V and 4 bases for J; bases not matched to a gene: 4. The CDR3 sequence is 13 residues long. The CDR3 is CASNPTGGTEAFF. CDR3 DNA sequence: TGTGCCAGTAATCCGACAGGGGGCACTGAAGCTTTCTTT.

The chain employs TRBV6-1 and TRBJ1-6, with 7 bases fitting TRBD1. The CDR3 runs 14 residues. J gave up 8 bases and V 4 bases, and 5 bases lay outside the gene matches. From germline, CDR1 is MNHNS and CDR2 SASEGT. The CDR3 protein is CASSGGQRHSPLHF. CDR3 in DNA: TGTGCCAGCAGTGGGGGACAGAGGCATTCACCCCTCCACTTT.

V gene TRBV18 combines with J gene TRBJ2-1, with 7 bases lining up with TRBD2. Germline V gene sequence: CDR1 KGHSH, CDR2 LQKENI. V gave up 3 bases and J gave up 4 bases; unmatched junction bases: 6. The CDR3 loop spans 15 amino acids. The CDR3 DNA reads as TGTGCCAGCTCACCTGCTAGCGGACGATACAATGAGCAGTTCTTC. It yields the protein CASSPASGRYNEQFF.

This chain connects TRBV9 to TRBJ1-1; TRBD1 might be the D (5 bases). CDR3 size: 14 residues. The V end lost 4 bases, the J end lost 5 bases, and 15 bases lay between the germline ends. The germline V gene encodes CDR1 SGDLS and CDR2 YYNGEE. CDR3 nucleotides: TGTGCCAGCAGCCAAACCACCCGGGGGACTGAAGCTTTCTTT. This sequence encodes CASSQTTRGTEAFF. The variable domain in full, with the rest retrieved from reference TRBV9 and TRBJ1-1, is DSGVTQTPKHLITATGQRVTLRCSPRSGDLSVYWYQQSLDQGLQFLIQYYNGEERAKGNILERFSAQQFPDLHSELNLSSLELGDSALYFCASSQTTRGTEAFFGQGTRLTVV.

This clone has only a few counts. The J gene is TRBJ1-1, the V gene TRBV5-4; D gene unclear. The germline gives CDR1 SGHNT, CDR2 YYREEE (reference sequence). The CDR3 consists of 12 residues. Deletions cut 2 bases from V and 10 bases from J, with 12 bases between. The CDR3 region is CASSFRTSRAFF. The CDR3 DNA is TGTGCCAGCAGCTTCAGGACTTCCAGAGCTTTCTTT.